These 6 T cell receptor beta chains were sequenced from one sample in a study of T cell changes during pregnancy in multiple sclerosis (dated by TCRdb to 2018 to 2020). The library was made by the immunoSEQ multiplex PCR assay. Entries here come from immuneACCESS through TCRdb and include only in-frame sequences with V and J called. Some clones fail to appear in such tables; in the studies checked, an unresolved V gene covers under half of the shortfall, and the cause of the remainder is unknown. The sample includes tens of thousands of clones, with roughly 95% observed a single time. The top ten hold roughly 0.35% of the sample. The sequencing used CD4+ T cells from peripheral blood mononuclear cells, collected before pregnancy. These receptors all stem from a female donor with multiple sclerosis, enrolled in a pregnancy study.

V is TRBV19 and J is TRBJ1-5; 10 nucleotides match TRBD1. This CDR3 is 13 amino acids long. The junction had 1 base not matched to a gene; V was cut back by 5 bases and J by 6 bases. Germline-derived CDR1 and CDR2 are LNHDA and SQIVND (reference sequence). The CDR3 bases are TGTGCCAGTAGTGGGGACAGGGGTCAGCCCCAGCATTTT. This encodes CASSGDRGQPQHF.

This chain uses TRBV10-3 with TRBJ2-7, with 7 nucleotides matching TRBD2. Trimming at V came to 0 bases and at J to 0 bases, leaving 2 bases not matched to a gene. The CDR3 contains 15 residues. CDR1 is ENHRY and CDR2 is SYGVKD in the germline V gene. The CDR3 sequence: CAISESGGSSYEQYF. Here the CDR3 DNA reads TGTGCCATCAGTGAGTCGGGGGGGAGCTCCTACGAGCAGTACTTC.

This chain joins TRBV7-2 and TRBJ2-7; TRBD2 matches at 8 bases. The V gene's germline CDR1 is SGHTA and CDR2 FQGNSA. This CDR3 is built from 17 residues. Losses at the gene ends were 1 base for V and 3 bases for J; bases not matched to a gene: 11. In DNA form, the CDR3 reads TGTGCCAGCAGCTTAGAAAGGATAGCGGGACAAATCTACGAGCAGTACTTC. This sequence encodes CASSLERIAGQIYEQYF.

J is TRBJ2-5 and V is TRBV6-5; 7 bases agree with TRBD2. The J segment lost 2 bases and the V segment lost 10 bases, leaving 10 bases of the junction unmatched. This CDR3 comprises 14 residues. The germline CDR1 and CDR2 sequences are MNHEY and SVGAGI. CDR3 amino acids: CATQRGSGQETQYF. The CDR3 DNA sequence: TGTGCCACCCAACGGGGTAGCGGGCAAGAGACCCAGTACTTC.

This rearrangement joins TRBV6-5 to TRBJ2-2; D is unclear. Looked up from germline, CDR1 is MNHEY and CDR2 is SVGAGI. V was pared by 2 bases and J by 6 bases, with 10 bases between. This CDR3 region has 14 residues. CDR3 nucleotides: TGTGCCAGCAGTTACACTACTAACCCCGGGGAGCTGTTTTTT. As protein: CASSYTTNPGELFF.

The chain carries TRBV18 and TRBJ2-2, with a tentative D call TRBD1 (5 bases). Germline CDR1 is KGHSH and CDR2 is LQKENI. With 2 bases removed from V and 5 bases from J, the gap between germline ends came to 15 bases. The CDR3 consists of 16 residues. This CDR3 is CASSPMAGSDTGELFF. The CDR3 DNA is TGTGCCAGCTCACCAATGGCAGGGTCGGATACCGGGGAGCTGTTTTTT.